This T cell receptor beta chain was captured by sequencing in a study of cytomegalovirus exposure and HLA in healthy donors. After removal of 6 bases from V and 2 bases from J, the junction contained 4 bases not matched to a gene. Per the germline V gene, CDR1 is MNHNY and CDR2 is SVGAGI (reference sequence). The CDR3 consists of 13 residues. The PCR made use of 60 Vbeta and 13 Jbeta primers. The method was immunoSEQ multiplex PCR; TCRdb's version includes in-frame clones alone and lacks a portion of them. The sample gives roughly 130,000 clones, about 80% of which show up once; 2% to 3% is in the top ten.

Sequences were obtained from PBMCs. The source is a man aged 25 to 45 in good health and CMV-seronegative. The rearrangement links TRBV6-6 to TRBJ2-7, with TRBD1 matching 7 bases. The CDR3 nucleotides read TGTGCCAGCAGCCGGGACAGTCCCTACGAGCAGTACTTC. The encoded protein is CASSRDSPYEQYF.